This passage covers 2 T cell receptor beta chains from one sample sequenced in a study of breast tumors, draining lymph nodes, adjacent tissues. Axillary draining lymph nodes of breast cancer patients supplied the node samples. MiXCR, run by TCRdb on the multiplex PCR reads, gives a single entry per CDR3 protein. The sample lists some 170,000 distinct CDR3 sequences; around 35% were seen once. Material for sequencing was axillary lymph node tissue. Receptors originate from a female donor with breast cancer. Some clones in this sample may be carry-over from other donors' samples.

This clonotype came up many times. V and J are TRBV13 and TRBJ2-7, with TRBD1 matching 7 bases. The CDR3 contains 14 residues. CDR1 and CDR2 (germline): PRHDT, FYEKMQ (reference sequence). J gave up 6 bases and V 0 bases, and 5 bases lay outside the gene matches. The CDR3 DNA follows: TGTGCCAGCAGCTTAGGGCAGGGGGTCGGCGAGCAGTACTTC. Residues: CASSLGQGVGEQYF.

The chain employs TRBV9 and TRBJ2-3; 13 bases line up with TRBD2. The CDR3 consists of 16 residues. Germline loops: CDR1 SGDLS, CDR2 YYNGEE. The ends lost 0 bases at V and 5 bases at J; junction bases unmatched: 3. The CDR3 reads CASSVGTSGGLDTQYF. The CDR3 DNA sequence: TGTGCCAGCAGCGTAGGGACTAGCGGGGGATTAGATACGCAGTATTTT. Looking up the rest from reference TRBV9 and TRBJ2-3 gives the full variable domain: DSGVTQTPKHLITATGQRVTLRCSPRSGDLSVYWYQQSLDQGLQFLIQYYNGEERAKGNILERFSAQQFPDLHSELNLSSLELGDSALYFCASSVGTSGGLDTQYFGPGTRLTVL.